Below, 21 T cell receptor beta chains from the same sample are listed, as sequenced in a study of T cell responses to AZD1222 COVID-19 vaccine. Libraries were prepared by immunoSEQ multiplex PCR; TCRdb keeps only in-frame clonotypes and omits some of them. The data contain roughly 110,000 clones, 80% to 90% of them seen just once; the ten biggest clones take up about 7%. The specimen was peripheral blood, collected on day 0 of AZD1222 vaccination. Receptors were obtained from an adult in good health.

The chain couples TRBV28 to TRBJ2-2, with D possibly TRBD1 on 6 matching bases. The CDR3 length is 17 residues. Germline values: CDR1 MDHEN, CDR2 SYDVKM. The V gene lost 6 bases and the J gene lost 0 bases, with 17 bases spanning the gap. The CDR3 spells CASRLTTGLPNTGELFF. CDR3 in DNA: TGTGCCAGCAGGCTAACAACAGGGCTCCCGAACACCGGGGAGCTGTTTTTT. Drawing the rest from reference TRBV28 and TRBJ2-2, the complete variable domain is DVKVTQSSRYLVKRTGEKVFLECVQDMDHENMFWYRQDPGLGLRLIYFSYDVKMKEKGDIPEGYSVSREKKERFSLILESASTNQTSMYLCASRLTTGLPNTGELFFGEGSRLTVL.

The J gene is TRBJ2-1, the V gene TRBV20-1, with no clear D. From germline, CDR1 is DFQATT and CDR2 SNEGSKA (reference sequence). Deletions cut 4 bases from V and 9 bases from J, with 7 bases between. The CDR3 is made up of 10 amino acids. CDR3 loop: CSANRGEQFF. CDR3 sequence (DNA): TGCAGTGCTAACCGTGGTGAGCAGTTCTTC.

The J gene is TRBJ1-4, the V gene TRBV18, with a tentative D call TRBD1 (5 bases). This CDR3 has 15 amino acids. Trimming shortened V by 2 bases and J by 8 bases, and 15 bases separated the two germline ends. CDR1 KGHSH and CDR2 LQKENI come from the germline V gene. DNA of the CDR3: TGTGCCAGCTCACCAATGGACAAGGTGGGGGAAAAACTGTTTTTT. It translates to CASSPMDKVGEKLFF. Filled out from reference TRBV18 and TRBJ1-4, the complete variable domain reads NAGVMQNPRHLVRRRGQEARLRCSPMKGHSHVYWYRQLPEEGLKFMVYLQKENIIDESGMPKERFSAEFPKEGPSILRIQQVVRGDSAAYFCASSPMDKVGEKLFFGSGTQLSVL.

This sequence joins TRBV6-2 or TRBV6-3 and TRBJ1-2; possibly TRBD1 for D (6 bases). V was pared by 4 bases and J by 8 bases, with 14 bases between. Germline CDR1 and CDR2: MNHEY and SVGEGT. This CDR3 contains 13 residues. CDR3 in amino acids: CASSSGGTYGYTF. In DNA form, the CDR3 reads TGTGCCAGCAGTTCCGGGGGCACATACGGCTACACCTTC.

CDR3 DNA: TGTGCCAGCAGTTCACCGACAGGGGGCAATCAGCCCCAGCATTTT. It is translated as CASSSPTGGNQPQHF. V and J are TRBV28 and TRBJ1-5; 8 bases are a match to TRBD1. Germline lookup yields CDR1 MDHEN and CDR2 SYDVKM. The V and J ends lost 4 bases and 2 bases, in that order; junction bases with no gene match: 4. CDR3 length: 15 amino acids.

The chain combines TRBV6-4 with TRBJ2-3; no clear D gene. V was pared by 6 bases and J by 2 bases, with 15 bases between. CDR3 size: 15 residues. Germline V CDR1 and CDR2: MRHNA, SNTAGT. The CDR3, as DNA: TGTGCCAGCAGCCCATTGGGTTCCCCCACAGATACGCAGTATTTT. Encoded protein: CASSPLGSPTDTQYF.

This clone was seen a single time. The chain couples TRBV11-2 to TRBJ1-2; a weak D match, TRBD1 (6 bases). The CDR3 is made up of 14 amino acids. Germline V lookup: CDR1 SGHAT, CDR2 FQNNGV. V lost 2 bases, J lost 8 bases, and 15 bases lay in between. The CDR3 DNA sequence: TGTGCCAGCAGCTTAAAACAGGGTAGGACGGGCTACACCTTC. Translated: CASSLKQGRTGYTF.

The CDR3 coding sequence is TGTGCCAGCAGCCGACAGGGGTCTACAGATACGCAGTATTTT. It encodes CASSRQGSTDTQYF. This rearrangement joins TRBV27 to TRBJ2-3; 8 bases align to TRBD1. The length of the CDR3 is 14 residues. After removal of 6 bases from V and 3 bases from J, the junction contained 5 bases not matched to a gene. CDR1 is MNHEY, CDR2 SMNVEV, per germline (reference sequence).

The chain recombines TRBV28 with TRBJ1-6; TRBD1 agrees at 10 bases. CDR1 MDHEN and CDR2 SYDVKM come from the germline V gene. Trimming took 6 bases from V and 5 from J; bases not matched to a gene: 4. This CDR3 region has 15 residues. The CDR3 DNA reads TGTGCCAGCAGAGGAGGGACAGGGGATAATTCACCCCTCCACTTT. Its protein product is CASRGGTGDNSPLHF.

The chain carries TRBV7-6 and TRBJ2-4; D gene ambiguous. CDR1 is SGHVS and CDR2 is FNYEAQ in the germline V gene. This CDR3 has 15 amino acids. The V end was cut by 1 base, the J end by 9 bases, with 16 bases between. The CDR3 region is CASSLGGNGNGIQYF. The DNA for the CDR3 is TGTGCCAGCAGCTTAGGGGGAAATGGTAATGGCATTCAGTACTTC.

The chain uses TRBV6-5 and TRBJ1-4; perhaps TRBD1 as D (5 bases). Germline-derived CDR1 and CDR2 are MNHEY and SVGAGI. V lost 0 bases, J lost 5 bases, and 13 bases lay in between. The CDR3 loop spans 16 amino acids. CDR3 sequence: CASSYSTVGTNEKLFF. In nucleotides, the CDR3 is TGTGCCAGCAGTTACTCGACAGTTGGAACGAATGAAAAACTGTTTTTT.

The rearrangement links TRBV18 to TRBJ1-5; no reliable D call. V was clipped by 3 bases and J by 3 bases, with 12 bases between them. Germline CDR1 and CDR2: KGHSH and LQKENI. The CDR3 runs to 15 residues. This CDR3 is CASSPDLNPNQPQHF. The CDR3 DNA follows: TGTGCCAGCTCACCGGACCTTAACCCCAATCAGCCCCAGCATTTT.

A few counts support this clone. The chain combines TRBV7-2 with TRBJ2-7, with D unresolved. Between the trimmed V and J ends, which lost 1 base and 2 bases, there was a span of 15 bases. The germline gives CDR1 SGHTA, CDR2 FQGNSA. The CDR3 loop spans 16 amino acids. The CDR3 is CASSLVVSSVPYEQYF. As DNA, the CDR3 is TGTGCCAGCAGCTTAGTAGTTTCATCGGTCCCCTACGAGCAGTACTTC.

This clone was seen just once. The chain has TRBV12-3 or TRBV12-4 and TRBJ2-1; the D is unclear. Trimming removed 5 bases at V and 5 bases at J, with 4 bases between. The length of the CDR3 is 11 residues. CDR3 in DNA: TGTGCCAGCAGTCTTCACAATGAGCAGTTCTTC. Encoded protein: CASSLHNEQFF.

Points on this clone: This same CDR3 is encoded by further DNA sequences in the sample. The rearrangement joins TRBV5-1 to TRBJ2-7, with 8 bases identical to TRBD1. CDR3 size: 13 residues. V shed 3 bases, J shed 4 bases, and the junction held 3 bases outside the gene matches. In germline, CDR1 is SGHRS, CDR2 YFSETQ. This CDR3 is CASSSGQGYEQYF. CDR3 in DNA: TGCGCCAGCAGCTCAGGACAGGGATACGAGCAGTACTTC.

The J gene is TRBJ2-2, the V gene TRBV4-2, with D hard to call. The V gene lost 4 bases and the J gene lost 5 bases, with 20 bases spanning the gap. The CDR3 is 17 amino acids. Germline CDR1 is LGHNA and CDR2 is YNFKEQ. In nucleotides, the CDR3 is TGTGCCAGCAGCCCAGATCTACGACTGGACCGGACCGGGGAGCTGTTTTTT. Translation gives CASSPDLRLDRTGELFF.

V and J are TRBV6-5 and TRBJ2-1; 8 bases are a match to TRBD2. CDR1 MNHEY and CDR2 SVGAGI come from the germline V gene. The CDR3 has 14 amino acids. The ends lost 10 bases at V and 3 bases at J; junction bases unmatched: 8. CDR3 protein: CAMGGTSNYNEQFF. CDR3 bases: TGTGCCATGGGCGGGACTAGTAACTACAATGAGCAGTTCTTC.

The V gene is TRBV6-5, the J gene TRBJ2-7, with 13 bases lining up with TRBD2. V lost 8 bases to trimming and J lost 5 bases; unmatched junction nucleotides: 6. The germline gives CDR1 MNHEY, CDR2 SVGAGI. The CDR3 runs to 14 residues. The CDR3 region is CASGWTSGGNEQYF. CDR3 sequence (DNA): TGTGCCAGCGGCTGGACTAGCGGGGGTAACGAGCAGTACTTC.

The V call is TRBV28, the J call TRBJ1-5; TRBD1 might be the D (5 bases). The CDR3 spans 9 residues. V was trimmed by 7 bases and J by 13 bases, leaving 8 bases between them. Germline-derived CDR1 and CDR2 are MDHEN and SYDVKM. The CDR3 nucleotides are TGTGCCAGCACCCCAGGGCAGCATTTT. It is translated as CASTPGQHF.

The chain has TRBV6-5 and TRBJ2-7, with no clear D. V was pared by 0 bases and J by 3 bases, with 15 bases between. The CDR3 extends over 16 amino acids. From germline, CDR1 is MNHEY and CDR2 SVGAGI. The CDR3 loop is CASSYSKSGSHYEQYF. The CDR3 DNA is TGTGCCAGCAGTTACTCGAAATCGGGCAGTCACTACGAGCAGTACTTC.

This clone was picked up one time. The chain links TRBV7-6 to TRBJ2-1, with D possibly matching TRBD2 (5 bases). V lost 2 bases and J lost 1, with 12 bases in between. CDR1 SGHVS and CDR2 FNYEAQ come from the germline V gene. CDR3 length equals 16 residues. The CDR3 protein is CASSLRSGSSYNEQFF. As DNA, the CDR3 is TGTGCCAGCAGCTTAAGGTCGGGATCGTCCTACAATGAGCAGTTCTTC.